This T cell receptor beta chain was sequenced for a study of regulatory T cells in long-lasting Graves disease. The time point is: newly diagnosed GD, antithyroid drugs for less than 3 months. PBMC RNA was the source of the TCR library. Arm-PCR with iRepertoire HTBI primers amplified the CDR3 regions for these TCR beta libraries. MiXCR, run by TCRdb on the multiplex PCR reads, gives a single entry per CDR3 protein. Of about 440,000 distinct CDR3 sequences detected, 16% appear once; the ten largest clones hold about 25%. This clonotype showed up many times. The CDR3 contains 13 residues. V lost 4 bases and J lost 6, with 15 bases in between. Germline lookup yields CDR1 GTSNPN and CDR2 SVGIG (reference sequence). These records were also assigned to another study, of T cells in Graves' hyperthyroidism and ophthalmopathy.

This clonotype originated in a woman younger than 35 with Graves disease. Material: peripheral blood mononuclear cells (PBMCs), obtained at new diagnosis, from a patient treated with antithyroid drugs. V and J are TRBV30 and TRBJ1-2, with D hard to call. The DNA for the CDR3 is TGTGCCTGGACCCGGGGAGCAGTAAATGGCTACACCTTC. It codes for CAWTRGAVNGYTF.